This is a list of T cell receptor beta chains from one sample in a study of cytomegalovirus exposure and HLA in healthy donors. Profiled with immunoSEQ multiplex PCR; TCRdb holds only in-frame clones, not every one. The sample consists of under 400,000 clones, 88% of them appearing once. Sequencing used PBMCs. Receptor source: a man aged 30 to 39 in good health and CMV-seronegative. CDR3s leave out the opening cysteine and the closing phenylalanine or tryptophan. D genes are given only for firm matches.

D gene,V gene,CDR3 protein
-,TRBV19,ASSAQGYPIQETQY
TRBD1,TRBV19,ASSHHRDRGKSNQPQH
TRBD2,TRBV7-9,ASSRTSGGPETQY
-,TRBV7-9,ASSFGQMNTEAF
-,TRBV4-1,ASSPRSQRDIYYEQF
-,TRBV4-1,ASSLIQGTVTGANVLT
-,TRBV4-1,ASSQGGAYEQY
-,TRBV7-6,ASSRRGSPGSFETQY
TRBD1,TRBV5-1,ASSFETGTGPYEQY
-,TRBV28,ASSFSNSRFEQY
-,TRBV6-5,ASSYSIQGSREKLF
TRBD1,TRBV7-6,ASSPRQGEETQY
-,TRBV6-1,ASTIPPGYGYT
-,TRBV6-1,ASSEGPQAYGYT
-,TRBV9,ASGGGLAIY
-,TRBV29-1,SVGTGSSYEQY
-,TRBV10-3,AITSRRGTTTEAF
-,TRBV6-1,ASSEDWSARFAEAF
-,TRBV7-2,ASSLFDMGPLADTQY
TRBD2,TRBV27,ASSFIPGTSGYTGELF
TRBD2,TRBV6-5,ASSTTSGQDNEQF
TRBD2,TRBV6-1,ASPGERGALNEQF
TRBD2,TRBV7-6,ASSSHTRGGYNEQF
TRBD2,TRBV2,ASSAGLAGPYNEQF
TRBD1,TRBV27,ASSSRDRGSSGANVLT
TRBD1,TRBV5-4,ASSTTGDYGYT
TRBD2,TRBV4-1,ASSQLAGGLRTGELF
TRBD1,TRBV6-6,ASSRDRPLYGYT
-,TRBV27,ASSYSTVSYNSPLH
-,TRBV4-1,ASSHPTGPRKNPQTGELF
TRBD1,TRBV7-9,ASSSGQANTYEQY